This is a list of T cell receptor beta chains from one sample in a study of blood T cell repertoires in COVID-19. Produced via immunoSEQ multiplex PCR; TCRdb's table is partial and in-frame only. In the table there are over 200,000 clones, approximately 86% of which are singletons. Specimen: peripheral blood. These receptors were collected from a woman in her 30s with COVID-19, enrolled during active disease. The CDR3 runs from the conserved cysteine through the conserved F or W. A D gene is named only where the DNA matches it firmly. Size tells how often a clone was seen (once, few, many) or the class of an expanded clone, and some rows leave it out.

cdr3_aa: CASSLGRGGVTTDTQYF; cdr3_nt: TGTGCCAGCAGCTTGGGGCGGGGGGGAGTTACCACAGATACGCAGTATTTT; clone_size: NA; d_call: TRBD2; j_call: TRBJ2-3; v_call: TRBV5-6
cdr3_aa: CASSVTGAYEQYF; cdr3_nt: TGTGCCAGCAGTGTAACAGGAGCCTACGAGCAGTACTTC; clone_size: NA; d_call: NA; j_call: TRBJ2-7; v_call: TRBV2
cdr3_aa: CASSLGRGNNQPQHF; cdr3_nt: TGTGCCAGCAGCTTAGGCAGGGGCAACAATCAGCCCCAGCATTTT; clone_size: few; d_call: NA; j_call: TRBJ1-5; v_call: TRBV7-9
cdr3_aa: CASSPLVAGPYEQYF; cdr3_nt: TGTGCCAGCAGCCCCCTGGTAGCGGGACCCTACGAGCAGTACTTC; clone_size: NA; d_call: TRBD2; j_call: TRBJ2-7; v_call: TRBV9
cdr3_aa: CASINRATEAFF; cdr3_nt: TGTGCCAGCATCAACAGGGCCACTGAAGCTTTCTTT; clone_size: few; d_call: NA; j_call: TRBJ1-1; v_call: TRBV27
cdr3_aa: CASSSGYHNSPLHF; cdr3_nt: TGTGCCAGCAGCTCGGGATATCATAATTCACCCCTCCACTTT; clone_size: NA; d_call: NA; j_call: TRBJ1-6; v_call: TRBV7-9
cdr3_aa: CAWSKGQAGDNSPLHF; cdr3_nt: TGTGCCTGGAGTAAGGGACAGGCGGGGGATAATTCACCCCTCCACTTT; clone_size: NA; d_call: TRBD1; j_call: TRBJ1-6; v_call: TRBV30
cdr3_aa: CASRGGQPNTEAFF; cdr3_nt: TGTGCCAGCAGGGGGGGACAGCCGAACACTGAAGCTTTCTTT; clone_size: NA; d_call: TRBD1; j_call: TRBJ1-1; v_call: TRBV2
cdr3_aa: CAWSESGAQPQHF; cdr3_nt: TGTGCCTGGAGTGAGTCGGGTGCTCAGCCCCAGCATTTT; clone_size: NA; d_call: NA; j_call: TRBJ1-5; v_call: TRBV30
cdr3_aa: CAWSVGQPYTEAFF; cdr3_nt: TGTGCCTGGAGTGTAGGACAGCCGTACACTGAAGCTTTCTTT; clone_size: NA; d_call: NA; j_call: TRBJ1-1; v_call: TRBV30
cdr3_aa: CASSEFSSDTQYF; cdr3_nt: TGTGCCAGCAGTGAATTCTCCTCAGATACGCAGTATTTT; clone_size: NA; d_call: NA; j_call: TRBJ2-3; v_call: TRBV25-1
cdr3_aa: CASSQVRDRSEQYF; cdr3_nt: TGTGCCAGCAGCCAAGTCCGGGACAGGTCCGAGCAGTACTTC; clone_size: once; d_call: TRBD1; j_call: TRBJ2-7; v_call: TRBV3-1/TRBV3-2
cdr3_aa: CASSLVADFNEKLFF; cdr3_nt: TGTGCCAGCAGCTTAGTGGCAGATTTTAATGAAAAACTGTTTTTT; clone_size: NA; d_call: NA; j_call: TRBJ1-4; v_call: TRBV7-8
cdr3_aa: CASSYSSQGQSYEQYF; cdr3_nt: TGTGCCAGCAGTTACTCGAGCCAGGGACAGTCCTACGAGCAGTACTTC; clone_size: NA; d_call: TRBD1; j_call: TRBJ2-7; v_call: TRBV6-2/TRBV6-3
cdr3_aa: CATSRVKSVENTGELFF; cdr3_nt: TGTGCCACCAGCAGAGTTAAGTCGGTAGAGAACACCGGGGAGCTGTTTTTT; clone_size: NA; d_call: NA; j_call: TRBJ2-2; v_call: TRBV15
cdr3_aa: CASSPGTASVNQPQHF; cdr3_nt: TGTGCCAGCAGTCCTGGGACAGCTTCGGTCAATCAGCCCCAGCATTTT; clone_size: NA; d_call: TRBD1; j_call: TRBJ1-5; v_call: TRBV27